Listed here are 11 T cell receptor beta chains from one sample, sequenced in a study of beta chain features in type 1 diabetes. Expressed TCRB transcripts got sequenced, as all isolated RNA was reverse transcribed. Produced via immunoSEQ multiplex PCR; TCRdb's table is partial and in-frame only. The profile shows about 360,000 clones, over 9.5% of them singletons. The material sequenced was naive CD4+ T cells from blood. These receptors all stem from a man aged 18 to 29 in good health.

This clone was seen repeatedly, ten times or more. V usage is TRBV29-1 and J usage is TRBJ2-1, with a weak D call TRBD2 (6 bases). There are 13 residues in the CDR3. Germline lookup yields CDR1 SQVTM and CDR2 ANQGSEA. The V gene lost 7 bases and the J gene lost 10 bases, with 20 bases spanning the gap. For the CDR3, the DNA is TGCAGCGCCACACCGGGACTCCGAATGGAGCAGTTCTTC. It encodes CSATPGLRMEQFF.

In this sample, this clone turned up a few times. V usage is TRBV30 and J usage is TRBJ2-7; a weak D match, TRBD2 (6 bases). CDR1 is GTSNPN, CDR2 SVGIG, per germline (reference sequence). The CDR3 extends over 16 amino acids. The ends were cut back, 4 bases at V and 3 bases at J, with 22 bases in the middle. CDR3 sequence: CAWTLDLGPGVYEQYF. The CDR3 DNA follows: TGTGCCTGGACGTTGGACTTGGGGCCGGGAGTCTACGAGCAGTACTTC.

This clone has more than one count but fewer than ten. The V gene is TRBV5-4, the J gene TRBJ2-5; perhaps TRBD2 as D (6 bases). The CDR3 runs to 15 residues. V was cut by 3 bases and J by 5 bases, with 17 bases left in between. CDR1 is SGHNT, CDR2 YYREEE, per germline (reference sequence). The CDR3 loop is CASSSYRDLGETQYF. The CDR3 region has the DNA TGTGCCAGCAGCTCCTACCGGGACTTGGGTGAGACCCAGTACTTC.

The chain carries TRBV4-2 and TRBJ2-7; 8 nucleotides line up with TRBD1. Germline loops: CDR1 LGHNA, CDR2 YNFKEQ. CDR3 size: 17 residues. Losses at the gene ends were 1 base for V and 2 bases for J; bases not matched to a gene: 10. The CDR3 protein is CASSQVRGGQGPYEQYF. The DNA of the CDR3 is TGTGCCAGCAGCCAAGTAAGGGGAGGACAGGGCCCCTACGAGCAGTACTTC.

The chain uses TRBV28 and TRBJ1-3; D is uncertain. V was cut by 3 bases and J by 3 bases, with 15 bases left in between. CDR1 and CDR2 from the germline V gene are MDHEN and SYDVKM. CDR3 length: 16 amino acids. The CDR3 nucleotides are TGTGCCAGCAGTTTGTGGAGGGAGGTAGATGGAAACACCATATATTTT. This encodes CASSLWREVDGNTIYF.

This clone came up once. This chain uses TRBV25-1 with TRBJ2-5; unclear D gene. Germline V lookup: CDR1 MGHDK, CDR2 SYGVNS. Trimming shortened V by 0 bases and J by 5 bases, and 10 bases separated the two germline ends. This CDR3 has 14 residues. CDR3 region: CASSEYAVEETQYF. DNA for the CDR3: TGTGCCAGCAGTGAATACGCCGTGGAGGAGACCCAGTACTTC.

This clone has just a few counts. The chain joins TRBV18 to TRBJ1-1, with 8 bases identical to TRBD1. The germline CDR1 and CDR2 sequences are KGHSH and LQKENI. V dropped 3 bases and J dropped 0; count of bases not matched to a gene: 3. This CDR3 is 15 amino acids long. CDR3 sequence reads: CASSPQTGVNTEAFF. Here the CDR3 DNA reads TGTGCCAGCTCACCCCAGACAGGGGTGAACACTGAAGCTTTCTTT.

The J gene is TRBJ2-3, the V gene TRBV28; D possibly corresponds to TRBD2 (6 bases). This CDR3 is built from 12 residues. The V and J ends lost 6 bases and 10 bases respectively, with 14 bases between them. The germline CDR1 and CDR2 sequences are MDHEN and SYDVKM. CDR3 sequence reads: CASRTAGEAQYF. The CDR3 region has the DNA TGTGCCAGCAGGACAGCCGGGGAGGCGCAGTATTTT.

This clone turned up a few times. CDR3 nucleotides: TGTGCCAGCAGCGTAGGACTGAGTCATCAGCCCCAGCATTTT. Its translation: CASSVGLSHQPQHF. The genes are TRBV9 and TRBJ1-5; D is ambiguous. Trimming removed 0 bases from V and 5 bases from J, with 9 bases in between. Germline CDR1 SGDLS, CDR2 YYNGEE. The CDR3 runs 14 residues.

The rearrangement uses TRBV4-2 and TRBJ2-3, with 7 bases that match TRBD1. V lost 1 base and J lost 1; bases outside the gene matches: 2. The CDR3 extends over 15 amino acids. The V gene's germline CDR1 is LGHNA and CDR2 YNFKEQ. The CDR3 loop is CASSQAQGGTDTQYF. The CDR3 bases are TGTGCCAGCAGCCAAGCGCAGGGGGGCACAGATACGCAGTATTTT.

This clone appeared a few times. J is TRBJ2-1 and V is TRBV5-8; TRBD1 aligns across 7 bases. Unmatched junction bases numbered 11, after V lost 4 bases and J lost 10 bases. Germline values: CDR1 SGHTS, CDR2 YDEGEE. The CDR3 has 14 residues. CDR3 nucleotide sequence: TGTGCCAGCAGCCTCGGACAGGTCCCCTTCGAGCAGTTCTTC. Its protein is CASSLGQVPFEQFF.